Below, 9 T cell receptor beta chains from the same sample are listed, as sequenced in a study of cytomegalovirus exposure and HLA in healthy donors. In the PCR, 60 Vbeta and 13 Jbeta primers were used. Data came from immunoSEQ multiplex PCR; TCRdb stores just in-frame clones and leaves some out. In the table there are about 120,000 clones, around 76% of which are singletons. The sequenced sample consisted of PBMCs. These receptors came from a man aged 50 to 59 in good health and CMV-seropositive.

The CDR3 spells CATSRGGTGREGQETQYF. The CDR3 coding sequence is TGTGCCACCAGCAGAGGCGGGACAGGGAGAGAGGGTCAAGAGACCCAGTACTTC. The chain has TRBV15 and TRBJ2-5; 9 bases are a match to TRBD1. Germline-derived CDR1 and CDR2 are LNHNV and YYDKDF (reference sequence). The trim removed 1 base at V and 2 bases at J, leaving 11 bases unmatched. The length of the CDR3 is 18 residues.

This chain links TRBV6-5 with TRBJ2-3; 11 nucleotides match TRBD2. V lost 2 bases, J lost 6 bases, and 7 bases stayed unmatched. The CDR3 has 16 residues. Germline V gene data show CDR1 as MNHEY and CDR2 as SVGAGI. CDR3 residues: CASSYGTSGGGDTQYF. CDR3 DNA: TGTGCCAGCAGTTACGGTACTAGCGGGGGCGGGGATACGCAGTATTTT.

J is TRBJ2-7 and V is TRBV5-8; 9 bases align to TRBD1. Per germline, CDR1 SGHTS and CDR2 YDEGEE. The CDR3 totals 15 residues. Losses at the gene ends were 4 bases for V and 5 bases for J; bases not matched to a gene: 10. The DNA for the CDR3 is TGTGCCAGCAGCCCGGGACAGGGCAGGAGGAACGAGCAGTACTTC. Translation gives CASSPGQGRRNEQYF.

The CDR3 region has the DNA TGTGCCAGCAGCCTGGACAGGGGGAATGAAAAACTGTTTTTT. Translating gives CASSLDRGNEKLFF. This rearrangement joins TRBV5-6 to TRBJ1-4, with 10 nucleotides matching TRBD1. CDR1 is SGHDT and CDR2 is YYEEEE in the germline V gene. V was pared by 4 bases and J by 5 bases, with 2 bases of the junction left unmatched. This CDR3 has 14 residues. The full variable domain, in which reference TRBV5-6 and TRBJ1-4 provide the parts outside the CDR3, is DAGVTQSPTHLIKTRGQQVTLRCSPKSGHDTVSWYQQALGQGPQFIFQYYEEEERQRGNFPDRFSGHQFPNYSSELNVNALLLGDSALYLCASSLDRGNEKLFFGSGTQLSVL.

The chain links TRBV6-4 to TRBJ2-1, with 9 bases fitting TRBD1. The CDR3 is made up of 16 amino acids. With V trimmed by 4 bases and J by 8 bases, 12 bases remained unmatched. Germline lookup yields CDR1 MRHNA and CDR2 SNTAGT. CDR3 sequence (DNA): TGTGCCAGCAGTGGTACGCCGGGACAGGGCATCTATGAGCAGTTCTTC. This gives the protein CASSGTPGQGIYEQFF.

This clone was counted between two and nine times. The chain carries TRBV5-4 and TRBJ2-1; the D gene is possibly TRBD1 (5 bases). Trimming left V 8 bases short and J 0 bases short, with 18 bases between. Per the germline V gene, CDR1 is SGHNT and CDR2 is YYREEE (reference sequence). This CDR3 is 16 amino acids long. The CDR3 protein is CASAGALWSSYNEQFF. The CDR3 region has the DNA TGTGCCAGTGCTGGGGCGCTCTGGAGCTCCTACAATGAGCAGTTCTTC.

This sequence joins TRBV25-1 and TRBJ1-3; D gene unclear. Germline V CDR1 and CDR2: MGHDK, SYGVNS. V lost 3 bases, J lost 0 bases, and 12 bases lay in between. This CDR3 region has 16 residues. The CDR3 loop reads CASSDPRESSGNTIYF. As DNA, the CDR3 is TGTGCCAGCAGTGACCCACGGGAAAGCTCTGGAAACACCATATATTTT. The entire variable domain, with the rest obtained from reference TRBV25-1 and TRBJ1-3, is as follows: EADIYQTPRYLVIGTGKKITLECSQTMGHDKMYWYQQDPGMELHLIHYSYGVNSTEKGDLSSESTVSRIRTEHFPLTLESARPSHTSQYLCASSDPRESSGNTIYFGEGSWLTVV.

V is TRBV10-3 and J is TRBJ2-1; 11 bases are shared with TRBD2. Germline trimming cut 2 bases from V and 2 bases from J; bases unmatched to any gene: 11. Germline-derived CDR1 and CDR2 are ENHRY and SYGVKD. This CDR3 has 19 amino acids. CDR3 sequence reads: CAISEGPTSGTGTYNEQFF. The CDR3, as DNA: TGTGCCATCAGTGAGGGTCCGACTAGCGGGACAGGCACCTACAATGAGCAGTTCTTC.

CDR3 residues: CASSLGLAGANTGELFF. The CDR3 DNA reads as TGCGCCAGCAGCTTGGGTCTAGCGGGGGCGAACACCGGGGAGCTGTTTTTT. The gene calls are TRBV5-1 and TRBJ2-2; 10 nucleotides align to TRBD2. Germline V CDR1 and CDR2: SGHRS, YFSETQ. After removal of 0 bases from V and 0 bases from J, the junction contained 2 bases not matched to a gene. The CDR3 totals 17 residues.